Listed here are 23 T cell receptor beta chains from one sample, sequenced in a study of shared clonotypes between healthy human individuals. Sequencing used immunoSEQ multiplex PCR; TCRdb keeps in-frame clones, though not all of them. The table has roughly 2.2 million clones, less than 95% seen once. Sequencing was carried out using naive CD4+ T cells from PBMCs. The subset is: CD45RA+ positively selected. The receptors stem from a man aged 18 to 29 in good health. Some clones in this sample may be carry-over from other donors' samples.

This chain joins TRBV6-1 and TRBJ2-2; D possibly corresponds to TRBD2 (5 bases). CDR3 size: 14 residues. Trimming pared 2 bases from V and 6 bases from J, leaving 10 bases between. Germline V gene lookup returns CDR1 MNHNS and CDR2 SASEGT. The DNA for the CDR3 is TGTGCCAGCAGTGAACGGGGTGCGGCCGGGGAGCTGTTTTTT. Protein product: CASSERGAAGELFF.

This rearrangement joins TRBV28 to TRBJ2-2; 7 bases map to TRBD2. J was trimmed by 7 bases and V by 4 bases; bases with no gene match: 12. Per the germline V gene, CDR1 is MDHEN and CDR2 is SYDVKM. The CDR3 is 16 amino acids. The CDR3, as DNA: TGTGCCAGCAGTTCCGGGACTAAGGGTATCGGCGGGGAGCTGTTTTTT. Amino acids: CASSSGTKGIGGELFF.

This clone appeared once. CDR3 DNA sequence: TGTGCCATCAGTGAAATGACAGGGGGTTATTACTATGGCTACACCTTC. Protein: CAISEMTGGYYYGYTF. The chain joins TRBV10-3 to TRBJ1-2, with 9 bases that match TRBD1. The CDR3 runs 16 residues. The V and J ends lost 3 bases and 3 bases, in that order; junction bases with no gene match: 8. The germline V gene has CDR1 ENHRY and CDR2 SYGVKD.

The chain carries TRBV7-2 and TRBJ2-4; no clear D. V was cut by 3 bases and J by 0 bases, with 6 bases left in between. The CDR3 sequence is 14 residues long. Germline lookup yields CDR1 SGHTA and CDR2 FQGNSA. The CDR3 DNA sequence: TGTGCCAGCAGCTTCGTCGTAGCCAAAAACATTCAGTACTTC. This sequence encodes CASSFVVAKNIQYF.

As DNA, the CDR3 is TGTGCCAGCAGACCACTACCGGGACAGAGATTACAATATGGCTACACCTTC. It specifies CASRPLPGQRLQYGYTF. The chain joins TRBV28 to TRBJ1-2, with 7 bases matching TRBD1. V shed 6 bases and J 5 bases; nucleotides not matched to a gene: 18. There are 17 residues in the CDR3. Germline lookup yields CDR1 MDHEN and CDR2 SYDVKM.

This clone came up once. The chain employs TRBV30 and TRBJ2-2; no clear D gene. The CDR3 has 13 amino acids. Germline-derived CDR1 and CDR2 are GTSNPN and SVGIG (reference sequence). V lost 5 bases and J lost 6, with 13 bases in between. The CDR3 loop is CAWGPRSPGELFF. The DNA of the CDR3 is TGTGCCTGGGGCCCAAGATCCCCCGGGGAGCTGTTTTTT.

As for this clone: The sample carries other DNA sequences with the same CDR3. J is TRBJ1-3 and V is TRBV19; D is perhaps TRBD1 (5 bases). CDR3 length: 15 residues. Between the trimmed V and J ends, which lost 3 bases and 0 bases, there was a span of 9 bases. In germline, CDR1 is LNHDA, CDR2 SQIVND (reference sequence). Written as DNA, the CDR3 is TGTGCCAGTAGTATTGGGGGAAGCTCTGGAAACACCATATATTTT. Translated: CASSIGGSSGNTIYF. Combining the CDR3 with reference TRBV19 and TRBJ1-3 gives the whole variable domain DGGITQSPKYLFRKEGQNVTLSCEQNLNHDAMYWYRQDPGQGLRLIYYSQIVNDFQKGDIAEGYSVSREKKESFPLTVTSAQKNPTAFYLCASSIGGSSGNTIYFGEGSWLTVV.

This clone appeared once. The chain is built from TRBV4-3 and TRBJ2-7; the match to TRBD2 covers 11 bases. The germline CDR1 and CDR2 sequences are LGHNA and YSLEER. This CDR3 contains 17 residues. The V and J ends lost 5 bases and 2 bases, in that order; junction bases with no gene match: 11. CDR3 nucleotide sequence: TGCGCCAGCAGCGCCCAGGCCGGGACTAGCGGCACCTACGAGCAGTACTTC. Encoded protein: CASSAQAGTSGTYEQYF.

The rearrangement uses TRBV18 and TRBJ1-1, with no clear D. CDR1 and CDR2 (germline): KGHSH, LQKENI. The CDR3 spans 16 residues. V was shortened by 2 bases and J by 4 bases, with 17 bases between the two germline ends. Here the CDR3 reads CASSPSTLTSGTEAFF. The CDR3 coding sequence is TGTGCCAGCTCACCATCTACTCTTACGTCCGGCACTGAAGCTTTCTTT.

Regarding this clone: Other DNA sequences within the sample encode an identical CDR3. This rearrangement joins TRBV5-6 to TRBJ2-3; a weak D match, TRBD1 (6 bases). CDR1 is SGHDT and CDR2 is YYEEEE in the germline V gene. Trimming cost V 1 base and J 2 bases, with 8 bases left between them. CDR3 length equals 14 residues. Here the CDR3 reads CASSLSGATDTQYF. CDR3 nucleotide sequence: TGTGCCAGCAGCTTGTCAGGGGCCACAGATACGCAGTATTTT.

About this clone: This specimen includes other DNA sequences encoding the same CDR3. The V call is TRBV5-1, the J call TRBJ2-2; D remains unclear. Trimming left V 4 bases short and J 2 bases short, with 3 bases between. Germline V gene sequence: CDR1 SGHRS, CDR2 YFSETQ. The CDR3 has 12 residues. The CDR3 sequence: CASSLNTGELFF. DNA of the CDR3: TGCGCCAGCAGCCTAAACACCGGGGAGCTGTTTTTT.

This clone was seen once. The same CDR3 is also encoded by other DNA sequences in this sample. CDR3 sequence reads: CASSQSGSSYNEQFF. CDR3 in DNA: TGCGCCAGCAGCCAAAGCGGGAGCTCCTACAATGAGCAGTTCTTC. The chain links TRBV5-1 to TRBJ2-1; 8 positions match TRBD2. Germline V CDR1 and CDR2: SGHRS, YFSETQ. V lost 4 bases and J lost 0; bases outside the gene matches: 3. The CDR3 consists of 15 residues. The full variable domain, its missing parts supplied by reference TRBV5-1 and TRBJ2-1, is KAGVTQTPRYLIKTRGQQVTLSCSPISGHRSVSWYQQTPGQGLQFLFEYFSETQRNKGNFPGRFSGRQFSNSRSEMNVSTLELGDSALYLCASSQSGSSYNEQFFGPGTRLTVL.

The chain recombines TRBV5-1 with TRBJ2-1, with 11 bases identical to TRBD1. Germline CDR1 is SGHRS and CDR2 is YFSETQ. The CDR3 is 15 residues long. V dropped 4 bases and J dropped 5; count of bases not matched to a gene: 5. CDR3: CASSPGTGGDNEQFF. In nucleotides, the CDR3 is TGCGCCAGCAGCCCCGGGACAGGGGGTGACAATGAGCAGTTCTTC.

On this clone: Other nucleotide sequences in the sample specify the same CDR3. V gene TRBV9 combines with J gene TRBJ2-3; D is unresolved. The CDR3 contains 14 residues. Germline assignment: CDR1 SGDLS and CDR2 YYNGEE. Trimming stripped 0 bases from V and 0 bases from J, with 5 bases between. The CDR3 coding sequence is TGTGCCAGCAGCGTAGATGGGAGCACAGATACGCAGTATTTT. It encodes CASSVDGSTDTQYF.

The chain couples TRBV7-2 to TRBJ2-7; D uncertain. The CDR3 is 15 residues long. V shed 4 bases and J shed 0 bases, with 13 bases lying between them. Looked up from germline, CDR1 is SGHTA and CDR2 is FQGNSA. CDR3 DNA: TGTGCCAGCAGCTCCCGGACGGAATCCTCCTACGAGCAGTACTTC. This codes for CASSSRTESSYEQYF.

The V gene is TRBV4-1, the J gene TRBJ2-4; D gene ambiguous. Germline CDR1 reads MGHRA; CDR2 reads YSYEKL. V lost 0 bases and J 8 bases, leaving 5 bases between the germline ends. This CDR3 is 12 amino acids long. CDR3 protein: CASSQDGDIQYF. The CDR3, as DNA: TGCGCCAGCAGCCAAGATGGCGACATTCAGTACTTC.

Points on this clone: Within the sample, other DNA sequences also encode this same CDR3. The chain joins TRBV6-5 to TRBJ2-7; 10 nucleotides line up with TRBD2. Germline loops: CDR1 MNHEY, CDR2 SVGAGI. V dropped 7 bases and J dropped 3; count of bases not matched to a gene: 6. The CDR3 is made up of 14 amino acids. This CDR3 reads CASTRTSGNYEQYF. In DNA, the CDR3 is TGTGCCAGCACCCGGACTAGCGGAAACTACGAGCAGTACTTC.

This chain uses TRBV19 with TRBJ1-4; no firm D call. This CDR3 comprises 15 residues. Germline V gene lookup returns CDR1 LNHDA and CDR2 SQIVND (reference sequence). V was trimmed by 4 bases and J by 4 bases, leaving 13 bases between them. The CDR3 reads CASSKVGQSNEKLFF. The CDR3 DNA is TGTGCCAGTAGTAAGGTCGGGCAGAGTAATGAAAAACTGTTTTTT.

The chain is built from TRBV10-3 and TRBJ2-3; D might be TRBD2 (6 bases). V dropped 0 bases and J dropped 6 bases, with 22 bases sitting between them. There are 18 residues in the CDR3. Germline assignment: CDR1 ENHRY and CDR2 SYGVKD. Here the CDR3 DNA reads TGTGCCATCAGTGAGTCGAGAGTAGCCGGGGGAAATTTCGATACGCAGTATTTT. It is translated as CAISESRVAGGNFDTQYF.

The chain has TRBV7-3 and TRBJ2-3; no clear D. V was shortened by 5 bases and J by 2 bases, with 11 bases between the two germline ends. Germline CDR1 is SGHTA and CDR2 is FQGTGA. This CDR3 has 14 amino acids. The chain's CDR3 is CASSPPGITDTQYF. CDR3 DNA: TGTGCCAGCAGCCCACCCGGAATCACAGATACGCAGTATTTT.

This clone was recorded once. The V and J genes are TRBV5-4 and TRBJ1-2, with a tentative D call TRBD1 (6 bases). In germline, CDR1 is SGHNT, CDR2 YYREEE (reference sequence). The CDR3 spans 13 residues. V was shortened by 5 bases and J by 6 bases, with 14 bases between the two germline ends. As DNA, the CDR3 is TGTGCCAGCAGTACGTGGGGGCGAAATGGCTACACCTTC. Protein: CASSTWGRNGYTF.

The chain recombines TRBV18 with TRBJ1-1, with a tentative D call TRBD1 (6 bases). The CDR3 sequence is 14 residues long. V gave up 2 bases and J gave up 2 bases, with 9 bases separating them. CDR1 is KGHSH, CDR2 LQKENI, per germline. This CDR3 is CASSPGGVNTEAFF. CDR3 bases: TGTGCCAGCTCACCAGGGGGCGTCAACACTGAAGCTTTCTTT.

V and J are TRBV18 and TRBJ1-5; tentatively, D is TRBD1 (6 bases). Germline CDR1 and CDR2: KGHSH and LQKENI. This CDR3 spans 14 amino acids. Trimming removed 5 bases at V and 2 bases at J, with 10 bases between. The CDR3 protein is CASSTSGGNQPQHF. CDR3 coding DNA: TGTGCCAGCTCAACCTCAGGGGGCAATCAGCCCCAGCATTTT.